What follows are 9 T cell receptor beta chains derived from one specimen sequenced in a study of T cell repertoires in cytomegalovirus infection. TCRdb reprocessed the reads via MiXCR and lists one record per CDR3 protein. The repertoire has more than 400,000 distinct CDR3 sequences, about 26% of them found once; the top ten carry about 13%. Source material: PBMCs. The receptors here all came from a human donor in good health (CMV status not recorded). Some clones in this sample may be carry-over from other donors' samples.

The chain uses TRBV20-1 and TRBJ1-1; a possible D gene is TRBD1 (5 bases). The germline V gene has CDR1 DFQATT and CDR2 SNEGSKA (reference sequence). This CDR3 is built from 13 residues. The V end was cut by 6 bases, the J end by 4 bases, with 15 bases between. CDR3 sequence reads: CSAKSPRGTEAFF. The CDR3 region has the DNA TGCAGTGCAAAGTCCCCGAGGGGCACTGAAGCTTTCTTT.

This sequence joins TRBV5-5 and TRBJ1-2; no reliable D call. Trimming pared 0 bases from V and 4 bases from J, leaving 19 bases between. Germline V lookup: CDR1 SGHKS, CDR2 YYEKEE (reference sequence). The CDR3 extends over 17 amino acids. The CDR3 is CASSLAMGTANLYGYTF. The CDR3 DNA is TGTGCCAGCAGCTTGGCCATGGGAACAGCCAATCTCTATGGCTACACCTTC.

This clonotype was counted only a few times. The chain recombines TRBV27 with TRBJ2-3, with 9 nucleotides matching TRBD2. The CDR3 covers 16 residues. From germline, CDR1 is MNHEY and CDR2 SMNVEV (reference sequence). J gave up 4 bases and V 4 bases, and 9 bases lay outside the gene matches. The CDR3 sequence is CASSSQRGRAADTQYF. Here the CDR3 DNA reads TGTGCCAGCAGTTCCCAACGCGGGAGGGCCGCAGATACGCAGTATTTT.

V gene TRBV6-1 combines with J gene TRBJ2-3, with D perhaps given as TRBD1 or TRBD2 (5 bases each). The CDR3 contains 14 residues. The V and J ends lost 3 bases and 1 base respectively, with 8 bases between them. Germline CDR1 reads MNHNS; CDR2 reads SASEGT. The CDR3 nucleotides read TGTGCCAGCAGTGAGAGGGGTGGCACAGATACGCAGTATTTT. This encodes CASSERGGTDTQYF.

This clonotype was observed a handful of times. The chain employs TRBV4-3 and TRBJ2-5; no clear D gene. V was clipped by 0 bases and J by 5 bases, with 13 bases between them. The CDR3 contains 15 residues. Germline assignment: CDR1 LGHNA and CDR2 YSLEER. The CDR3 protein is CASSQDDDPRETQYF. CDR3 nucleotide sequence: TGCGCCAGCAGCCAAGATGATGACCCCCGGGAGACCCAGTACTTC.

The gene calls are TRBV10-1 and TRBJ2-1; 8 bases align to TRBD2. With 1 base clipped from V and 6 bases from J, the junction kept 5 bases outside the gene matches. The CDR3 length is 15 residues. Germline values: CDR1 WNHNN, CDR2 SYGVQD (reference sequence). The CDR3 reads CASSEYVAGPNEQFF. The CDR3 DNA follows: TGCGCCAGCAGTGAGTATGTAGCGGGGCCCAATGAGCAGTTCTTC.

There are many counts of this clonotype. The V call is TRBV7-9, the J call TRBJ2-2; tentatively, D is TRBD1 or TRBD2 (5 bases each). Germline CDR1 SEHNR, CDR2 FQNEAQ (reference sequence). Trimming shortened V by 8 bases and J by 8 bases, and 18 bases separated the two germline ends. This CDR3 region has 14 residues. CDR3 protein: CASVDRDPAGELFF. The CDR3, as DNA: TGTGCCAGCGTAGACCGGGACCCGGCAGGGGAGCTGTTTTTT.

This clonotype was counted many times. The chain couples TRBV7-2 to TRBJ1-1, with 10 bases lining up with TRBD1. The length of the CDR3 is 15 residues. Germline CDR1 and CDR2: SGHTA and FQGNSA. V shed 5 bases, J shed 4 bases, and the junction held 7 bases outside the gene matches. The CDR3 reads CASSQDRGRVTEAFF. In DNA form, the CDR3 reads TGTGCCAGCAGCCAAGACAGGGGGCGTGTCACTGAAGCTTTCTTT.

CDR3 sequence (DNA): TGCGCCAGCAGTGAGGCAGGGGAAGGCTACACCTTC. This gives the protein CASSEAGEGYTF. This chain uses TRBV10-2 with TRBJ1-2, with a tentative D call TRBD1 (6 bases). Deletions cut 2 bases from V and 8 bases from J, with 9 bases between. CDR3 length: 12 amino acids. Germline assignment: CDR1 WSHSY and CDR2 SAAADI.